This is a list of T cell receptor beta chains from one sample in a study of metastatic and nonmetastatic thyroid tumors. TCRdb called clones again from the PCR reads with MiXCR. The table shows approximately 31,000 clones, with 18% occurring only once. The sequenced sample consisted of blood. The receptors derive from a female donor with papillary thyroid cancer or a benign thyroid nodule (not recorded which). Some clones in this sample may be carry-over from other donors' samples. Both conserved end residues are trimmed from each CDR3. The order of the fields is J gene, V gene, CDR3 protein.

j_gene: TRBJ2-3
v_gene: TRBV6-5
CDR3aa: ASSYLQTDTQY

j_gene: TRBJ2-1
v_gene: TRBV12-3/TRBV12-4
CDR3aa: ASSPNFLQQF

j_gene: TRBJ1-2
v_gene: TRBV5-1
CDR3aa: ASSLGHMSGNT

j_gene: TRBJ2-1
v_gene: TRBV10-1
CDR3aa: ASSEVGRLARSTEQF

j_gene: TRBJ2-2
v_gene: TRBV9
CDR3aa: ASQAGEPGELF

j_gene: TRBJ1-5
v_gene: TRBV20-1
CDR3aa: SASSGQGGQPQH

j_gene: TRBJ2-7
v_gene: TRBV6-1
CDR3aa: ASSEDRGKEQY

j_gene: TRBJ2-5
v_gene: TRBV20-1
CDR3aa: SARAGGPETQY

j_gene: TRBJ2-3
v_gene: TRBV20-1
CDR3aa: SASTGSYTDTQY

j_gene: TRBJ1-2
v_gene: TRBV18
CDR3aa: ASSPLFDRENYGYT

j_gene: TRBJ1-6
v_gene: TRBV6-1
CDR3aa: ASIRTAGFYNSPLH

j_gene: TRBJ2-7
v_gene: TRBV3-1
CDR3aa: ASSSLFEQY

j_gene: TRBJ2-3
v_gene: TRBV11-2
CDR3aa: ASRLEVGSSDTQY

j_gene: TRBJ1-2
v_gene: TRBV7-2
CDR3aa: ASSVGWSNYGYT

j_gene: TRBJ2-2
v_gene: TRBV5-1
CDR3aa: ASSTRTSGVSGGELF

j_gene: TRBJ1-6
v_gene: TRBV19
CDR3aa: ASSMTTTGNYNSPLH

j_gene: TRBJ1-4
v_gene: TRBV6-1
CDR3aa: ASSSPATNEKLF

j_gene: TRBJ1-1
v_gene: TRBV15
CDR3aa: ATSRGLDTEAF

j_gene: TRBJ2-2
v_gene: TRBV20-1
CDR3aa: SARDGVDSRDTGELF

j_gene: TRBJ2-4
v_gene: TRBV28
CDR3aa: ASSARQPVAKNIQY

j_gene: TRBJ2-1
v_gene: TRBV5-1
CDR3aa: ASSPPTSDGKQF

j_gene: TRBJ1-5
v_gene: TRBV3-1
CDR3aa: ASSQGKSQH

j_gene: TRBJ1-1
v_gene: TRBV12-5
CDR3aa: ASGSNQGRAF

j_gene: TRBJ1-1
v_gene: TRBV11-1
CDR3aa: ASSFDLNTEAF

j_gene: TRBJ2-7
v_gene: TRBV6-5
CDR3aa: ASSYPSSGDSSYEQY

j_gene: TRBJ1-1
v_gene: TRBV10-3
CDR3aa: AISDPNTEAF

j_gene: TRBJ2-7
v_gene: TRBV20-1
CDR3aa: SARGGGAPYEQY

j_gene: TRBJ2-5
v_gene: TRBV5-1
CDR3aa: ASSQGAGEKTQY

j_gene: TRBJ2-5
v_gene: TRBV20-1
CDR3aa: SARRGHQETQY

j_gene: TRBJ2-1
v_gene: TRBV12-5
CDR3aa: ASGGWNEQF

j_gene: TRBJ2-7
v_gene: TRBV20-1
CDR3aa: SARSGTVSYEQY

j_gene: TRBJ2-2
v_gene: TRBV20-1
CDR3aa: SAYGTGRAGELF

j_gene: TRBJ2-1
v_gene: TRBV7-2
CDR3aa: ASSSYPRGRDEQF

j_gene: TRBJ1-1
v_gene: TRBV20-1
CDR3aa: SARVQGRMNTEAF

j_gene: TRBJ1-5
v_gene: TRBV5-1
CDR3aa: ASSSTGGAYQPQH

j_gene: TRBJ2-7
v_gene: TRBV11-3
CDR3aa: ASSLGQVAGLGEQY

j_gene: TRBJ1-2
v_gene: TRBV6-1
CDR3aa: ASIRRQGEMYGYT

j_gene: TRBJ2-5
v_gene: TRBV27
CDR3aa: ASSPPQETQY

j_gene: TRBJ2-2
v_gene: TRBV6-1
CDR3aa: ASSEGQVVTGELF

j_gene: TRBJ2-1
v_gene: TRBV29-1
CDR3aa: SVPTGTGEFEQF

j_gene: TRBJ1-2
v_gene: TRBV11-2
CDR3aa: ASSLSGYGYT

j_gene: TRBJ1-5
v_gene: TRBV19
CDR3aa: ASSHSDSQPQH